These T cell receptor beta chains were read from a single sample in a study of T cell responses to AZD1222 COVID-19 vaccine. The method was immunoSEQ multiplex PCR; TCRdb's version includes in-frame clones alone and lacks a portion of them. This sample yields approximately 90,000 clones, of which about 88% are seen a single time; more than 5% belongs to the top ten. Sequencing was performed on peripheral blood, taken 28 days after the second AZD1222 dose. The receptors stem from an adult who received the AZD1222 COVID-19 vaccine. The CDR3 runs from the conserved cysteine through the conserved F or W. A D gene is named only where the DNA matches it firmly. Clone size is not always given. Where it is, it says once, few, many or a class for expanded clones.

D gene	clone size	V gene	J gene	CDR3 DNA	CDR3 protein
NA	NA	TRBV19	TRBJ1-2	TGTGCCAGTACCCCATCCCGGGACAACTATGGCTACACCTTC	CASTPSRDNYGYTF
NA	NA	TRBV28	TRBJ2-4	TGTGCCAGCAGTTCCGTAGCGGTAGCCAAAAACATTCAGTACTTC	CASSSVAVAKNIQYF
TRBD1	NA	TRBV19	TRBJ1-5	TGTGCCAGTAGTATAGACAGGGGGCGACAGCCCCAGCATTTT	CASSIDRGRQPQHF
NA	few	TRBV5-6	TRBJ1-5	TGTGCCAGCAGCTTTGGGGGGATCCCGAGCAATCAGCCCCAGCATTTT	CASSFGGIPSNQPQHF
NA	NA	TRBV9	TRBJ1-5	TGTGCCAGCAGCGTAGACGATAGCAATCAGCCCCAGCATTTT	CASSVDDSNQPQHF
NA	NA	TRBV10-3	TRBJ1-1	TGTGCCATCAGTGATCTGAGACAGACCAAGAACACTGAAGCTTTCTTT	CAISDLRQTKNTEAFF
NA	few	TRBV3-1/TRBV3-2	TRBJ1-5	TGTGCCAGCAGCCAAGTGGCCGCGAATCAGCCCCAGCATTTT	CASSQVAANQPQHF
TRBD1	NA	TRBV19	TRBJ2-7	TGTGCCAGTAGTTCAGCCGGGACAGGAGTCGAGCAGTACTTC	CASSSAGTGVEQYF
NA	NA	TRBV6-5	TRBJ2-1	TGTGCCAGCCGCGCCGCGAACAATGAGCAGTTCTTC	CASRAANNEQFF
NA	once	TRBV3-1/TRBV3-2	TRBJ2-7	TGTGCCAGCAGCCAAGCGGACAGCGAGCAGTACTTC	CASSQADSEQYF
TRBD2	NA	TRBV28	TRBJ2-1	TGTGCCAGCAGTTTATGGACTAGCGGGGTCATCAATGAGCAGTTCTTC	CASSLWTSGVINEQFF
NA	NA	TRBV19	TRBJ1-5	TGTGCCAGTAGTATGACGTCAGGGAATAGCAATCAGCCCCAGCATTTT	CASSMTSGNSNQPQHF
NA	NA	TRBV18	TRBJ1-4	TGTGCCAGCTCGCGCGGGACGGCCACCGAAAAACTGTTTTTT	CASSRGTATEKLFF
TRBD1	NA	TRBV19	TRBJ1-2	TGTGCCAGTAGTTATGGGACAGATACTAACTATGGCTACACCTTC	CASSYGTDTNYGYTF
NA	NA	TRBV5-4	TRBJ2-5	TGTGCCAGCAGCCGCTTCTCTCTGTTAAAGTTCCAAGAGACCCAGTACTTC	CASSRFSLLKFQETQYF
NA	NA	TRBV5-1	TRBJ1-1	TGCGCCAGCAGGTCAGGGATGAACACTGAAGCTTTCTTT	CASRSGMNTEAFF
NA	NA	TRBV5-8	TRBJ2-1	TGTGCCAGCAGCTTGTTTGCGGGGTACTCCTACAATGAGCAGTTCTTC	CASSLFAGYSYNEQFF
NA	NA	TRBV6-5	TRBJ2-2	TGTGCCAGCAGTTACGGCAGGCTAACGAACACCGGGGAGCTGTTTTTT	CASSYGRLTNTGELFF
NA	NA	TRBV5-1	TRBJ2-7	TGCGCCAGCAGCGGCCCCGCGGGGGCTGGTGAGCAGTACTTC	CASSGPAGAGEQYF
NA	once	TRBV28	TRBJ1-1	TGTGCCAGCAGTGCTACTGGGGGTGGGATCACTGAAGCTTTCTTT	CASSATGGGITEAFF
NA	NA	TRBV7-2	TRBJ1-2	TGTGCCAGCAGCCTAAACCGGGCGGCAAAAGGGGATGGCTACACCTTC	CASSLNRAAKGDGYTF
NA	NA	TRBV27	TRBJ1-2	TGTGCCAGCAGTTTCCGGCCGGAGGGAGGCTACACCTTC	CASSFRPEGGYTF
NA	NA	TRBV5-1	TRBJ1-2	TGCGCCAGCAGGGATCTCAGAGCCAATAACTATGGCTACACCTTC	CASRDLRANNYGYTF
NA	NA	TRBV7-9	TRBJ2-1	TGTGCCAGCAGCTTGGTCAGGGGCTATACCTACAATGAGCAGTTCTTC	CASSLVRGYTYNEQFF
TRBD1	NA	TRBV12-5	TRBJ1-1	TGTGCTAGTGGTTTAAGGGACAGGAGTAACGAAGCTTTCTTT	CASGLRDRSNEAFF
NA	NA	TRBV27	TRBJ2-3	TGTGCCAGCAGCAGATCCAGCACTAGGGCAGATACGCAGTATTTT	CASSRSSTRADTQYF
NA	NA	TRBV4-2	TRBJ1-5	TGTGCCAGCAGCCATCGCCGGACGGCGGATCAGCCCCAGCATTTT	CASSHRRTADQPQHF
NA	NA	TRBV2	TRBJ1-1	TGTGCCAGCAGTGAACGGGGCCCAGCGGGCACTGAAGCTTTCTTT	CASSERGPAGTEAFF
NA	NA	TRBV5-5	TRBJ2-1	TGTGCCAGCAGCTTGTTCGGGGGCGATGAGCAGTTCTTC	CASSLFGGDEQFF
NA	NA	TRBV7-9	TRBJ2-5	TGTGCCAGCAGCATAGTTGGCCAAGAGACCCAGTACTTC	CASSIVGQETQYF